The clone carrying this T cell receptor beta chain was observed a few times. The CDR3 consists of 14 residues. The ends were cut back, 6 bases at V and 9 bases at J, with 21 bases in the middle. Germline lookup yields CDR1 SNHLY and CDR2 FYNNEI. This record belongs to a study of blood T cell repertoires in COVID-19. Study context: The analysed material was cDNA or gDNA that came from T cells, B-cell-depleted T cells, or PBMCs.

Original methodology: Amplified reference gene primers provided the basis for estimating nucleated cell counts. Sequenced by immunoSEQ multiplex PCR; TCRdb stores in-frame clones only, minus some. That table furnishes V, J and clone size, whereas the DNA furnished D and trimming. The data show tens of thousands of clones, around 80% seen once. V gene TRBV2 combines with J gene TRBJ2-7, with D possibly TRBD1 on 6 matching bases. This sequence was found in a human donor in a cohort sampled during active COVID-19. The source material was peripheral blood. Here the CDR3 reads CASRRRQVPGWQYF. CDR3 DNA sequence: TGTGCCAGCAGGAGGCGACAGGTGCCGGGGTGGCAGTACTTC.